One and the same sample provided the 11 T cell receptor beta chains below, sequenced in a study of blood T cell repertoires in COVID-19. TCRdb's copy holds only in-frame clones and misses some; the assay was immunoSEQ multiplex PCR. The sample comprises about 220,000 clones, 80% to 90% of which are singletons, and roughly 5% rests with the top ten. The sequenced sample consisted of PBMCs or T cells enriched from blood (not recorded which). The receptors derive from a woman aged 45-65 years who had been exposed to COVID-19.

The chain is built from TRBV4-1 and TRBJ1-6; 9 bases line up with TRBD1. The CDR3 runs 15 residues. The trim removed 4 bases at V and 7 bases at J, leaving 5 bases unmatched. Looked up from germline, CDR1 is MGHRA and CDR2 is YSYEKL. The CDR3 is CASSPGQGPNSPLHF. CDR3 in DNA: TGCGCCAGCAGCCCCGGACAGGGGCCCAATTCACCCCTCCACTTT.

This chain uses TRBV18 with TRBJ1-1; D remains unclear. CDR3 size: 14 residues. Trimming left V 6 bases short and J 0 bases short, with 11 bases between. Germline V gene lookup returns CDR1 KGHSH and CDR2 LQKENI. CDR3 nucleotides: TGTGCCAGCTCCCATGGACTTATGAACACTGAAGCTTTCTTT. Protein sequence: CASSHGLMNTEAFF.

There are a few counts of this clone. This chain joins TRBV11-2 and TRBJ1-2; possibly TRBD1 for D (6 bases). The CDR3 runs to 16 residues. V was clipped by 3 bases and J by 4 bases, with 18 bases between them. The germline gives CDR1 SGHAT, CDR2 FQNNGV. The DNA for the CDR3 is TGTGCCAGCAGCTTCGGATCCGACAGGCTCGGCTATGGCTACACCTTC. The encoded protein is CASSFGSDRLGYGYTF.

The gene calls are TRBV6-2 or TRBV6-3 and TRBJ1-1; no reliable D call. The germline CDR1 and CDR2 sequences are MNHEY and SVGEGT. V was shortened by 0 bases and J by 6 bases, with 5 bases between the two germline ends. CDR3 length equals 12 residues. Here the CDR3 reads CASSYSRSEAFF. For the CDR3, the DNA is TGTGCCAGCAGTTACTCGAGATCTGAAGCTTTCTTT.

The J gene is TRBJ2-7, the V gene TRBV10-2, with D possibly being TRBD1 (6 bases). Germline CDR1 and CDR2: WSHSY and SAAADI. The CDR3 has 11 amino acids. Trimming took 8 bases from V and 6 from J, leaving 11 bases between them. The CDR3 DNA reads TGCGCCAGCGCTGGGGGCGTCGAGCAGTACTTC. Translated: CASAGGVEQYF.

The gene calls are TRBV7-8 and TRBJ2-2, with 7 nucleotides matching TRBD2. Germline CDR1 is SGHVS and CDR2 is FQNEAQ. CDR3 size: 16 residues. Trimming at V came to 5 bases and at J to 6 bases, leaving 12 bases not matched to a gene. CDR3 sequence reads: CASSRGRDQGAGELFF. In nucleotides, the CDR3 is TGTGCCAGCAGCAGAGGGAGGGACCAAGGCGCCGGGGAGCTGTTTTTT.

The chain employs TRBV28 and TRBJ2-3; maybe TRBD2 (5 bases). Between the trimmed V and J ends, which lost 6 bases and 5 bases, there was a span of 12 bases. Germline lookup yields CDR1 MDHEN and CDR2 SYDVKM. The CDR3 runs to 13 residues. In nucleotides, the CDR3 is TGTGCCAGCAGCCGGGCGGGCGTAGATACGCAGTATTTT. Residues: CASSRAGVDTQYF.

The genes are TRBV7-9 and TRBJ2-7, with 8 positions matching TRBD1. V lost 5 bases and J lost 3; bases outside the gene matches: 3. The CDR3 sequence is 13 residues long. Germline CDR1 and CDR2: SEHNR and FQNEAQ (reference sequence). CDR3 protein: CASSGQGFYEQYF. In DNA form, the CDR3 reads TGTGCCAGCAGCGGACAGGGCTTCTACGAGCAGTACTTC.

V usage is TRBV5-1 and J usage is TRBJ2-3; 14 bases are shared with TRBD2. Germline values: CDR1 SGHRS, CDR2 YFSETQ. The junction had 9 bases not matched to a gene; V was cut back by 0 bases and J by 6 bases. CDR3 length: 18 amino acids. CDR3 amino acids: CASSLGLAGGNFADTQYF. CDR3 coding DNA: TGCGCCAGCAGCTTGGGACTAGCGGGGGGGAATTTTGCGGATACGCAGTATTTT.

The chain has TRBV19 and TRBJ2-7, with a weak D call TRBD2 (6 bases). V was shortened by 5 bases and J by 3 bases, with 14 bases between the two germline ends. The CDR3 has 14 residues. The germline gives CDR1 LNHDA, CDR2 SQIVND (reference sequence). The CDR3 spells CASSPGGSYYEQYF. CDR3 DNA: TGTGCCAGTAGTCCCGGGGGTTCCTACTACGAGCAGTACTTC.

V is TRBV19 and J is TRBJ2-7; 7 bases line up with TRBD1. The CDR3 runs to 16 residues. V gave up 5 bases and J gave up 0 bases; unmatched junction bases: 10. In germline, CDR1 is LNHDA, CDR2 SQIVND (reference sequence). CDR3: CASSRSGGLSSYEQYF. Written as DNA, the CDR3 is TGTGCCAGTAGTCGTTCAGGGGGTCTAAGCTCCTACGAGCAGTACTTC.